The 21 T cell receptor beta chains below were found in one sample sequenced in a study of T-cell reconstitution after alpha-beta-depleted transplantation in children. Unique molecular identifiers were used in preparing the TCRbeta library. Via MiXCR, TCRdb re-called the PCR reads, giving one row per CDR3 protein. The table includes 150,000 to 200,000 distinct CDR3 sequences, about 15% detected once. The sample in question was PBMCs from the stem cell graft donor, obtained from the stem cell graft. These receptors all stem from a human donor who donated a stem cell graft to a child with acute lymphoblastic leukemia.

The V gene is TRBV4-1, the J gene TRBJ1-5, with D perhaps TRBD1 (5 bases). Germline V gene sequence: CDR1 MGHRA, CDR2 YSYEKL. V lost 0 bases and J lost 5, with 11 bases in between. This CDR3 has 15 residues. The CDR3 spells CASSQDRGGDQPQHF. The DNA for the CDR3 is TGCGCCAGCAGCCAAGATCGGGGAGGGGATCAGCCCCAGCATTTT.

Ten or more counts support this clonotype. V usage is TRBV7-9 and J usage is TRBJ2-7, with 7 bases lining up with TRBD2. After removal of 8 bases from V and 1 base from J, the junction contained 2 bases not matched to a gene. The CDR3 is made up of 12 amino acids. In germline, CDR1 is SEHNR, CDR2 FQNEAQ (reference sequence). CDR3 DNA: TGTGCCAGCGGGGACTATTCCTACGAGCAGTACTTC. Protein sequence: CASGDYSYEQYF.

This clonotype was recorded many times. The rearrangement links TRBV5-1 to TRBJ2-5; 8 bases map to TRBD2. V was clipped by 0 bases and J by 6 bases; unmatched bases: 7. In germline, CDR1 is SGHRS, CDR2 YFSETQ. The CDR3 has 15 amino acids. This chain's CDR3 is CASSLASGSEKTQYF. The CDR3 DNA reads TGCGCCAGCAGCTTGGCGAGCGGGAGTGAGAAGACCCAGTACTTC.

This clonotype was detected many times. This sequence joins TRBV20-1 and TRBJ2-7; D remains unclear. The CDR3 is 15 residues long. Germline V CDR1 and CDR2: DFQATT, SNEGSKA (reference sequence). The V gene lost 0 bases and the J gene lost 3 bases, with 15 bases spanning the gap. CDR3: CSARDAASPSYEQYF. The DNA for the CDR3 is TGCAGTGCTAGAGATGCGGCCTCTCCCAGCTACGAGCAGTACTTC.

This clonotype was recorded a few times. The chain uses TRBV5-1 and TRBJ2-5; D is perhaps TRBD2 (5 bases). In germline, CDR1 is SGHRS, CDR2 YFSETQ. Trimming stripped 0 bases from V and 5 bases from J, with 11 bases between. This CDR3 contains 14 residues. The CDR3 spells CASSLVLAWETQYF. The CDR3 nucleotides are TGCGCCAGCAGCTTGGTTCTAGCTTGGGAGACCCAGTACTTC.

This clonotype was seen repeatedly, ten times or more. This chain links TRBV11-3 with TRBJ2-2, with a tentative D call TRBD2 (5 bases). The CDR3 loop spans 17 amino acids. V was shortened by 1 base and J by 0 bases, with 12 bases between the two germline ends. Germline-derived CDR1 and CDR2 are SGHNT and YENEEA. CDR3 in amino acids: CASSLGEGRANTGELFF. DNA for the CDR3: TGTGCCAGCAGCTTAGGCGAGGGCCGGGCGAACACCGGGGAGCTGTTTTTT.

The CDR3 nucleotides are TGTGCCAGCAGTCGGGGCCCCGTCCCAACTTACAATGAGCAGTTCTTC. Encoded protein: CASSRGPVPTYNEQFF. The chain combines TRBV5-6 with TRBJ2-1; tentatively, D is TRBD1 or TRBD2 (5 bases each). This CDR3 is built from 16 residues. Looked up from germline, CDR1 is SGHDT and CDR2 is YYEEEE. Between the trimmed V and J ends, which lost 5 bases and 4 bases, there was a span of 19 bases. Based on the CDR3 plus reference TRBV5-6 and TRBJ2-1, the full variable domain is DAGVTQSPTHLIKTRGQQVTLRCSPKSGHDTVSWYQQALGQGPQFIFQYYEEEERQRGNFPDRFSGHQFPNYSSELNVNALLLGDSALYLCASSRGPVPTYNEQFFGPGTRLTVL.

This clonotype was picked up many times. The chain recombines TRBV12-3 or TRBV12-4 with TRBJ1-2; tentatively, D is TRBD1 (5 bases). V lost 6 bases and J lost 6, with 23 bases in between. This CDR3 contains 16 residues. CDR3 nucleotide sequence: TGTGCCAGCAGCCTCCCCGGAGCGGGGCGCCGCGATGGCTACACCTTC. It yields the protein CASSLPGAGRRDGYTF.

This clonotype has a count of ten or more. CDR3 region: CASSATSGSSTDTQYF. The DNA for the CDR3 is TGCGCCAGCAGCGCGACTAGCGGGAGTTCCACAGATACGCAGTATTTT. The chain is built from TRBV5-1 and TRBJ2-3, with 12 bases identical to TRBD2. V shed 4 bases, J shed 2 bases, and the junction held 5 bases outside the gene matches. CDR3 size: 16 residues. CDR1 is SGHRS and CDR2 is YFSETQ in the germline V gene.

Ten or more counts support this clonotype. The V call is TRBV5-1, the J call TRBJ2-2; D is uncertain. Trimming pared 4 bases from V and 5 bases from J, leaving 15 bases between. Germline V gene data show CDR1 as SGHRS and CDR2 as YFSETQ. This CDR3 is 15 amino acids long. The CDR3 DNA reads TGCGCCAGCAGCATCGACGGAGTTCAGACCGGGGAGCTGTTTTTT. It codes for CASSIDGVQTGELFF.

This clonotype has only a few counts. The rearrangement joins TRBV12-3 or TRBV12-4 to TRBJ1-1, with D maybe TRBD1 (5 bases). The CDR3 extends over 16 amino acids. The V end lost 4 bases, the J end lost 1 base, and 16 bases lay between the germline ends. DNA of the CDR3: TGTGCCAGCAGTTCCTGGGTGATAGGACAGAACACTGAAGCTTTCTTT. Translated: CASSSWVIGQNTEAFF.

The CDR3 sequence is CAWSVRGNTEAFF. The CDR3 bases are TGTGCCTGGAGTGTACGGGGGAACACTGAAGCTTTCTTT. This sequence joins TRBV30 and TRBJ1-1; D ambiguous. Germline CDR1 and CDR2: GTSNPN and SVGIG (reference sequence). Trimming left V 0 bases short and J 1 base short, with 6 bases between. This CDR3 is 13 amino acids long. The entire variable domain, with the rest obtained from reference TRBV30 and TRBJ1-1, is as follows: SQTIHQWPATLVQPVGSPLSLECTVEGTSNPNLYWYRQAAGRGLQLLFYSVGIGQISSEVPQNLSASRPQDRQFILSSKKLLLSDSGFYLCAWSVRGNTEAFFGQGTRLTVV.

In its sample, this clonotype was seen many times. The chain has TRBV5-1 and TRBJ1-5, with unresolved D. This CDR3 spans 15 amino acids. From germline, CDR1 is SGHRS and CDR2 YFSETQ. V lost 7 bases and J 2 bases, leaving 16 bases between the germline ends. CDR3 DNA: TGCGCCAGCCCGGGCGGCCCTCCTGGCAATCAGCCCCAGCATTTT. This translates into CASPGGPPGNQPQHF.

This clonotype was seen many times. The genes are TRBV9 and TRBJ2-3, with D uncertain. The V gene lost 0 bases and the J gene lost 6 bases, with 5 bases spanning the gap. The CDR3 contains 12 residues. Germline lookup yields CDR1 SGDLS and CDR2 YYNGEE. The CDR3 loop is CASSVVADTQYF. CDR3 bases: TGTGCCAGCAGCGTAGTCGCGGATACGCAGTATTTT.

This clonotype appeared many times. The CDR3 here is CASSTYLQTYEQYF. For the CDR3, the DNA is TGTGCCAGCAGCACCTATTTACAGACGTACGAGCAGTACTTC. The chain carries TRBV7-2 and TRBJ2-7, with D unresolved. The CDR3 spans 14 residues. The V end lost 5 bases, the J end lost 4 bases, and 15 bases lay between the germline ends. Germline values: CDR1 SGHTA, CDR2 FQGNSA.

A note on this clonotype: This may come from a read error, since a much larger clone is one base off. This rearrangement joins TRBV5-1 to TRBJ1-2; D possibly corresponds to TRBD1 (5 bases). CDR3 length: 14 amino acids. CDR1 and CDR2 from the germline V gene are SGHRS and YFSETQ. Trimming removed 3 bases at V and 8 bases at J, with 17 bases between. Here the CDR3 DNA reads TGCGCCAGCAGCTGGATAGGGGAAGAAGGAGGCTACACCTTC. Protein product: CASSWIGEEGGYTF.

This clonotype was seen at least ten times. The chain uses TRBV12-3 or TRBV12-4 and TRBJ1-1; possibly TRBD1 for D (5 bases). The CDR3 length is 15 residues. V lost 3 bases, J lost 4 bases, and 15 bases lay in between. CDR3 nucleotides: TGTGCCAGCAGTTTTACAGGAGAGTGGGTCACTGAAGCTTTCTTT. This sequence encodes CASSFTGEWVTEAFF.

On this clonotype itself: A clone one base away is much larger, so this may be a read error. The chain has TRBV20-1 and TRBJ1-1; D is uncertain. The CDR3 is 14 residues long. Trimming shortened V by 1 base and J by 8 bases, and 17 bases separated the two germline ends. The germline V gene has CDR1 DFQATT and CDR2 SNEGSKA (reference sequence). CDR3 DNA sequence: TGCAGTGCTAGAGGCTTGGAGGGTGCAGTGGAAGCTTTCTTT. Encoded protein: CSARGLEGAVEAFF.

Ten or more counts support this clonotype. The chain combines TRBV12-3 or TRBV12-4 with TRBJ2-6; 8 bases align to TRBD1. V was clipped by 6 bases and J by 0 bases; unmatched bases: 7. The CDR3 length is 17 residues. The CDR3 DNA follows: TGTGCCAGCAGACCGGACAGGGCCCCCTCTGGGGCCAACGTCCTGACTTTC. Its translation is CASRPDRAPSGANVLTF.

Details on this clonotype: A junction boundary mismatches the germline segment, possibly from a read error. The chain has TRBV12-3 or TRBV12-4 and TRBJ2-3, with D possibly being TRBD2 (6 bases). This CDR3 comprises 16 residues. CDR3 DNA sequence: TGTGCCAGCAGTCCACGACTAGGGTTCCTCACAGGTACGCAGTATTTT. Amino acids: CASSPRLGFLTGTQYF.

This clonotype was observed at least ten times. The genes are TRBV12-3 or TRBV12-4 and TRBJ1-1; TRBD1 matches 7 bases. This CDR3 is built from 16 residues. Trimming cost V 1 base and J 1 base; bases outside gene matches: 6. CDR3 protein: CASSLGQGGRNTEAFF. CDR3 nucleotides: TGTGCCAGCAGTTTAGGCCAAGGGGGCAGGAACACTGAAGCTTTCTTT.